The 10 T cell receptor beta chains below were found in one sample sequenced in a study of T cells in Graves' hyperthyroidism and ophthalmopathy. Using RNA transcripts as the source, TCR beta CDR3 regions were amplified. The HTBI set primed first-round TCR CDR3 RT-PCR. In TCRdb, the multiplex PCR reads were re-called with MiXCR into one record per CDR3 protein. Here the sample spans just under 750,000 distinct CDR3 sequences, about a third being singletons. The sequencing input was blood. All receptors derive from a woman between 35 and 50 years old with Graves' hyperthyroidism.

This clonotype was detected ten times or more. This chain uses TRBV10-3 with TRBJ1-5; 9 bases are a match to TRBD1. The germline V gene has CDR1 ENHRY and CDR2 SYGVKD. The CDR3 is made up of 18 amino acids. The V segment lost 3 bases and the J segment 0 bases; nucleotides outside the gene matches: 9. CDR3 protein: CAISDGTGPLISNQPQHF. In nucleotides, the CDR3 is TGTGCCATCAGTGACGGGACAGGGCCCCTGATTAGCAATCAGCCCCAGCATTTT.

The chain links TRBV12-3 or TRBV12-4 to TRBJ1-1; 10 bases map to TRBD1. Trimming cost V 5 bases and J 7 bases; bases outside gene matches: 13. There are 16 residues in the CDR3. The CDR3 coding sequence is TGTGCCAGCAGTCCTATCCCGGGACAGGGGATTGTTGAAGCTTTCTTT. Its protein is CASSPIPGQGIVEAFF.

Comment on this clonotype: A much more abundant neighbour one base away suggests this may be a read error. The rearrangement joins TRBV18 to TRBJ1-2; D is unclear. Germline V gene sequence: CDR1 KGHSH, CDR2 LQKENI. This CDR3 contains 14 residues. The CDR3 DNA follows: TGTGCCAGCTCACAAAACCCGGGCAGATCTACAAGCCCCTTC. Amino acids: CASSQNPGRSTSPF.

With respect to this clonotype: One end of the junction fails to match germline, which may point to a read error. The rearrangement joins TRBV29-1 to TRBJ1-3; no firm D call. CDR3 length: 14 residues. Per germline, CDR1 SQVTM and CDR2 ANQGSEA. CDR3 sequence reads: CSVETPALGNTIYF. The CDR3 region has the DNA TGCAGCGTTGAAACACCCGCCTTGGGAAACACCATATACTTT. The full variable domain, with the rest looked up from reference TRBV29-1 and TRBJ1-3, is SAVISQKPSRDICQRGTSLTIQCQVDSQVTMMFWYRQQPGQSLTLIATANQGSEATYESGFVIDKFPISRPNLTFSTLTVSNMSPEDSSIYLCSVETPALGNTIYFGEGSWLTVV.

With respect to this clonotype: A read error may be the cause here, since a much bigger clone is one base away. V usage is TRBV9 and J usage is TRBJ2-5; TRBD1 matches at 10 bases. Germline values: CDR1 SGDLS, CDR2 YYNGEE. The CDR3 is 14 residues long. This CDR3 is CASSRQGAEETRYF. In DNA form, the CDR3 reads TGTGCCAGCAGTCGACAGGGGGCCGAAGAGACCCGGTACTTC.

This clonotype was detected a few times. The chain employs TRBV5-5 and TRBJ1-2; D call uncertain. Trimming left V 5 bases short and J 6 bases short, with 14 bases between. CDR1 SGHKS and CDR2 YYEKEE come from the germline V gene (reference sequence). This CDR3 comprises 13 residues. The CDR3 reads CASRLGRLDGYTF. In DNA form, the CDR3 reads TGTGCCAGCAGGCTAGGACGGCTAGATGGCTACACCTTC. Full variable domain (missing parts from reference TRBV5-5 and TRBJ1-2): DAGVTQSPTHLIKTRGQQVTLRCSPISGHKSVSWYQQVLGQGPQFIFQYYEKEERGRGNFPDRFSARQFPNYSSELNVNALLLGDSALYLCASRLGRLDGYTFGSGTRLTVV.

V usage is TRBV10-3 and J usage is TRBJ1-1; the D is unclear. The CDR3 sequence is 14 residues long. Trimming pared 0 bases from V and 8 bases from J, leaving 13 bases between. Germline V CDR1 and CDR2: ENHRY, SYGVKD. This CDR3 is CAISESTEDYEAFF. The CDR3 nucleotides are TGTGCCATCAGTGAGTCGACGGAGGACTACGAAGCTTTCTTT.

This clonotype occurred many times. The CDR3 DNA is TGTGCCAGTAGACCTCGAAAGGTCCACAACTTGAACACTGAAGCTTTCTTT. This gives the protein CASRPRKVHNLNTEAFF. This chain joins TRBV19 and TRBJ1-1, with D unclear. The CDR3 runs 17 residues. V dropped 6 bases and J dropped 0 bases, with 20 bases sitting between them. Germline CDR1 and CDR2: LNHDA and SQIVND (reference sequence).

This clonotype has ten or more counts. The chain uses TRBV5-6 and TRBJ1-2, with 9 bases identical to TRBD1. The CDR3 totals 14 residues. The ends lost 3 bases at V and 3 bases at J; junction bases unmatched: 3. CDR1 is SGHDT, CDR2 YYEEEE, per germline. CDR3 sequence (DNA): TGTGCCAGCAGCTCCTGGGACAGGGACTATGGCTACACCTTC. It specifies CASSSWDRDYGYTF.

V and J are TRBV19 and TRBJ2-2; D is ambiguous. V gave up 6 bases and J gave up 5 bases, with 7 bases separating them. The germline V gene has CDR1 LNHDA and CDR2 SQIVND (reference sequence). This CDR3 has 12 amino acids. CDR3 coding DNA: TGTGCCAGTAGGAGGAGTACCGGGGAGCTGTTTTTT. Amino acids: CASRRSTGELFF.